Following are 22 T cell receptor beta chains from one sample sequenced in a study of siplizumab effects on memory and regulatory T cells (dated by TCRdb to about 2019). Preparation of the library involved the immunoSEQ multiplex PCR assay. TCRdb holds this immuneACCESS table with in-frame rearrangements only. Some clones are missing; in checked studies, unresolved V genes explain under half, and the rest has no known cause. In all, the sample holds about 100,000 clones, and around 94% of those were seen once. The ten most abundant clones make up about 0.6% of the sample. The sequencing sample was made of Tregs sorted from blood. Receptors originate from a human donor in good health.

This sequence joins TRBV6-6 and TRBJ2-1; 9 bases are shared with TRBD2. J was trimmed by 6 bases and V by 7 bases; bases with no gene match: 7. Germline V gene lookup returns CDR1 MNHNY and CDR2 SVGAGI (reference sequence). This CDR3 is 14 amino acids long. CDR3 residues: CASKTSGSPNEQFF. CDR3 DNA sequence: TGTGCCAGCAAGACTAGCGGTTCCCCCAATGAGCAGTTCTTC.

The V call is TRBV18, the J call TRBJ1-5, with D unresolved. Trimming left V 6 bases short and J 10 bases short, with 13 bases between. In germline, CDR1 is KGHSH, CDR2 LQKENI. There are 12 residues in the CDR3. The CDR3 DNA reads TGTGCCAGCTCCCCCTCCGGCGGACCCCAGCATTTT. Translation gives CASSPSGGPQHF.

The rearrangement uses TRBV7-2 and TRBJ1-5; D gene uncertain. V shed 0 bases and J shed 5 bases, with 11 bases lying between them. This CDR3 has 15 residues. The germline V gene encodes CDR1 SGHTA and CDR2 FQGNSA. CDR3 coding DNA: TGTGCCAGCAGCTTAGCCGCGAACCCTTATCAGCCCCAGCATTTT. This gives the protein CASSLAANPYQPQHF.

This sequence joins TRBV6-5 and TRBJ2-3; TRBD1 aligns across 7 bases. Trimming took 5 bases from V and 2 from J; bases not matched to a gene: 7. Germline CDR1 is MNHEY and CDR2 is SVGAGI. The CDR3 is made up of 15 amino acids. The CDR3 here is CASSLHRGLTDTQYF. In DNA, the CDR3 is TGTGCCAGCAGTCTCCACAGGGGCCTCACAGATACGCAGTATTTT.

This clone was detected a few times. This chain links TRBV27 with TRBJ1-1; no reliable D call. The germline gives CDR1 MNHEY, CDR2 SMNVEV (reference sequence). V lost 5 bases, J lost 8 bases, and 18 bases lay in between. The CDR3 loop spans 14 amino acids. CDR3 protein: CASSGFTFPGEAFF. The CDR3 coding sequence is TGTGCCAGCAGTGGATTTACCTTTCCCGGAGAAGCTTTCTTT.

Only a few counts were recorded for this clone. CDR3 amino acids: CASRRTTGPLFF. Written as DNA, the CDR3 is TGTGCCAGCAGGAGAACGACGGGCCCACTGTTTTTT. The chain carries TRBV2 and TRBJ1-4, with unresolved D. V was pared by 6 bases and J by 13 bases, with 15 bases between. CDR1 and CDR2 from the germline V gene are SNHLY and FYNNEI. This CDR3 contains 12 residues.

The chain employs TRBV27 and TRBJ2-6; the D is unclear. V gave up 5 bases and J gave up 2 bases, with 13 bases separating them. The CDR3 covers 16 residues. CDR1 is MNHEY, CDR2 SMNVEV, per germline (reference sequence). As DNA, the CDR3 is TGTGCCAGCAGTCCAATCGCTGGGACTGGGGCCAACGTCCTGACTTTC. Protein sequence: CASSPIAGTGANVLTF.

The CDR3 bases are TGTGCCAGCAGCTTGTCATGGGGCAGTTCCTACGAGCAGTACTTC. Protein product: CASSLSWGSSYEQYF. The chain uses TRBV5-6 and TRBJ2-7, with D tentatively TRBD1 (5 bases). Germline assignment: CDR1 SGHDT and CDR2 YYEEEE. This CDR3 spans 15 amino acids. Trimming removed 1 base from V and 1 base from J, with 12 bases in between.

The gene calls are TRBV9 and TRBJ1-2, with 7 bases fitting TRBD1. The V and J ends lost 5 bases and 4 bases, in that order; junction bases with no gene match: 5. Per germline, CDR1 SGDLS and CDR2 YYNGEE. The CDR3 runs 13 residues. The CDR3 spells CASSLGQIYGYTF. For the CDR3, the DNA is TGTGCCAGCAGTCTGGGACAGATCTATGGCTACACCTTC.

This chain links TRBV27 with TRBJ1-2, with D perhaps TRBD1 (5 bases). With 3 bases removed from V and 4 bases from J, the gap between germline ends came to 12 bases. CDR3 length: 14 amino acids. Germline V gives CDR1 MNHEY, CDR2 SMNVEV (reference sequence). Written as DNA, the CDR3 is TGTGCCAGCAGTTTGTCGGGGCTTTCCTATGGCTACACCTTC. Its protein is CASSLSGLSYGYTF.

V usage is TRBV5-6 and J usage is TRBJ2-5; D could derive from TRBD1 or TRBD2 (5 bases each). V lost 4 bases and J lost 1, with 11 bases in between. Germline V CDR1 and CDR2: SGHDT, YYEEEE. The CDR3 contains 14 residues. CDR3 sequence: CASSGDGFQETQYF. In DNA form, the CDR3 reads TGTGCCAGCAGCGGGGACGGTTTCCAAGAGACCCAGTACTTC.

The chain carries TRBV21-1 and TRBJ2-2. TRBV21-1 is designated a pseudogene. The CDR3 consists of 23 residues. CDR3 protein: CASSQSGNNGQRSSGPRTGELFF. CDR3 DNA sequence: TGTGCCAGCAGTCAAAGCGGTAACAATGGACAAAGATCTTCAGGCCCACGAACCGGGGAGCTGTTTTTT.

A few counts support this clone. V usage is TRBV18 and J usage is TRBJ1-4; a possible D gene is TRBD1 (6 bases). Germline lookup yields CDR1 KGHSH and CDR2 LQKENI. This CDR3 is 14 amino acids long. V was cut by 4 bases and J by 8 bases, with 14 bases left in between. The CDR3 is CASSLLGQIEKLFF. The CDR3 coding sequence is TGTGCCAGCTCACTTCTTGGACAGATAGAAAAACTGTTTTTT.

The V gene is TRBV11-2, the J gene TRBJ2-5, with 7 bases that match TRBD1. Per the germline V gene, CDR1 is SGHAT and CDR2 is FQNNGV. The CDR3 runs to 14 residues. After removal of 3 bases from V and 9 bases from J, the junction contained 10 bases not matched to a gene. CDR3 DNA: TGTGCCAGCAGCTTGGGTTATACAGGGGCGGCCCAGTACTTC. Translating it yields CASSLGYTGAAQYF.

As concerns this clone: Other nucleotide sequences in the sample specify the same CDR3. The rearrangement uses TRBV5-1 and TRBJ2-6; D is ambiguous. Trimming removed 0 bases from V and 4 bases from J, with 8 bases in between. Looked up from germline, CDR1 is SGHRS and CDR2 is YFSETQ. CDR3 length: 15 amino acids. This CDR3 is CASSLVPSGANVLTF. The CDR3 coding sequence is TGCGCCAGCAGCTTGGTCCCGTCAGGGGCCAACGTCCTGACTTTC.

This chain joins TRBV28 and TRBJ2-3; a weak D match, TRBD1 (5 bases). The CDR3 totals 14 residues. V was shortened by 7 bases and J by 2 bases, with 13 bases between the two germline ends. Looked up from germline, CDR1 is MDHEN and CDR2 is SYDVKM. CDR3 sequence: CASKRRTYTDTQYF. The CDR3 DNA is TGTGCCAGCAAACGGCGGACATACACAGATACGCAGTATTTT.

This chain uses TRBV5-1 with TRBJ2-7, with D perhaps given as TRBD1 or TRBD2 (5 bases each). V lost 0 bases to trimming and J lost 6 bases, with 16 bases between them. In germline, CDR1 is SGHRS, CDR2 YFSETQ. This CDR3 comprises 15 residues. CDR3 coding DNA: TGCGCCAGCAGCTTGGACCCGGGGATGGGGCGCGAGCAGTACTTC. This codes for CASSLDPGMGREQYF.

V is TRBV2 and J is TRBJ2-2; 7 bases are shared with TRBD1. Trimming took 9 bases from V and 5 from J; bases not matched to a gene: 9. The CDR3 has 14 amino acids. Germline values: CDR1 SNHLY, CDR2 FYNNEI. The CDR3 here is CARTRQGGTGELFF. In DNA, the CDR3 is TGTGCCAGGACCCGACAGGGTGGAACCGGGGAGCTGTTTTTT.

The chain uses TRBV7-3 and TRBJ2-5; 8 nucleotides line up with TRBD1. The CDR3 sequence is 15 residues long. In germline, CDR1 is SGHTA, CDR2 FQGTGA. V lost 4 bases to trimming and J lost 5 bases; unmatched junction nucleotides: 9. The CDR3 coding sequence is TGTGCCAGCAGCTCTCACAGGGGGATAGCGGAGACCCAGTACTTC. It translates to CASSSHRGIAETQYF.

The gene calls are TRBV7-9 and TRBJ1-2; 8 bases align to TRBD1. The V gene's germline CDR1 is SEHNR and CDR2 FQNEAQ (reference sequence). The CDR3 sequence is 17 residues long. Trimming at V came to 5 bases and at J to 7 bases, leaving 18 bases not matched to a gene. CDR3 bases: TGTGCCAGCAGCCCTTCTATCACCAGGGGGCCTCAGGGTGGCTACACCTTC. Translated: CASSPSITRGPQGGYTF.

The J gene is TRBJ2-2, the V gene TRBV2; 7 bases line up with TRBD2. V lost 7 bases, J lost 4 bases, and 9 bases stayed unmatched. Germline CDR1 is SNHLY and CDR2 is FYNNEI. This CDR3 contains 15 residues. The CDR3 protein is CASIKREGVTGELFF. The CDR3, as DNA: TGTGCCAGCATCAAGCGGGAAGGGGTCACCGGGGAGCTGTTTTTT.

CDR3 in DNA: TGTGCCAGCAGTCGACTTTCTTCCGCGAGGTCTGGAAACACCATATATTTT. Translation gives CASSRLSSARSGNTIYF. The chain uses TRBV2 and TRBJ1-3; D unresolved. V gave up 5 bases and J gave up 1 base, with 18 bases separating them. CDR1 is SNHLY and CDR2 is FYNNEI in the germline V gene. This CDR3 comprises 17 residues.